A selection of T cell receptor beta chains follows, all from one sample in a study of CD4 T cells in relation to SARS-CoV-2 and coronaviruses. These receptors are not linked to any known antigen. TCRdb keeps only in-frame clones here, not all; method: immunoSEQ multiplex PCR. The sample shows over 20,000 clones, about 81% of them seen only once. The sequencing input was CD4+ T cells from PBMCs, cultured in vitro. These receptor sequences come from a human donor in good health. Both conserved end residues are part of each CDR3. The D gene is left open where the match is weak. The size field is filled for only some rows; it gives once, few, many or a size class.

v_gene,d_gene,abundance,j_gene,CDR3nt,CDR3aa
TRBV5-1,NA,NA,TRBJ2-3,TGCGCCAGCAGCTTGTTTGGGGATACGCAGTATTTT,CASSLFGDTQYF
TRBV6-2/TRBV6-3,TRBD1,few,TRBJ2-3,TGTGCCAGCAGTTACTCCGGGACAGCACAAATGGATACGCAGTATTTT,CASSYSGTAQMDTQYF
TRBV6-4,NA,NA,TRBJ2-3,TGTGCCAGCAGCAACGACGGCGGCCAAACAGATACGCAGTATTTT,CASSNDGGQTDTQYF
TRBV5-4,TRBD2,NA,TRBJ2-3,TGTGCCAGCAGCTTCGGCGGGGGGCGTGCAGATACGCAGTATTTT,CASSFGGGRADTQYF
TRBV12-3/TRBV12-4,TRBD1,NA,TRBJ2-5,TGTGCCAGCAGTTTTGACAGGGGCGAGACCCAGTACTTC,CASSFDRGETQYF
TRBV19,NA,NA,TRBJ1-6,TGTGCCAGTAGTATAGATCCGGGAAATTCACCCCTCCACTTT,CASSIDPGNSPLHF
TRBV6-1,NA,NA,TRBJ1-4,TGTGCCAGCAGTGAATTAGGAAAACTGTTTTTT,CASSELGKLFF
TRBV7-8,TRBD1,NA,TRBJ1-1,TGTGCCAGCAGCCCACAGGGGCCTTACACTGAAGCTTTCTTT,CASSPQGPYTEAFF
TRBV7-9,TRBD1,few,TRBJ2-1,TGTGCCAGCAGCTTATCGGGACAGTACAATGAGCAGTTCTTC,CASSLSGQYNEQFF
TRBV4-2,NA,few,TRBJ2-2,TGTGCCAGCAGCCAAGTACAGGGAGGGGGCCCCGGGGAGCTGTTTTTT,CASSQVQGGGPGELFF
TRBV7-9,TRBD2,NA,TRBJ2-3,TGTGCCAGCAGCTTAAGGGGGAAACTAGCGGCCACAGATACGCAGTATTTT,CASSLRGKLAATDTQYF
TRBV11-2,TRBD1,NA,TRBJ2-7,TGTGCCAGCAGCACATCGACAGGGTCGGACTCCTACGAGCAGTACTTC,CASSTSTGSDSYEQYF
TRBV5-4,TRBD2,NA,TRBJ2-2,TGTGCCAGCAGCAGTGGACTAGCGGGAGGGATCACCGGGGAGCTGTTTTTT,CASSSGLAGGITGELFF
TRBV4-3,NA,NA,TRBJ1-1,TGCGCCAGCAGCCAAGAATCGGGGGTGAACACTGAAGCTTTCTTT,CASSQESGVNTEAFF
TRBV7-9,NA,few,TRBJ1-3,TGTGCCAGCAGCCTCGGGGAGGTCTCTGGAAACACCATATATTTT,CASSLGEVSGNTIYF
TRBV19,NA,NA,TRBJ1-1,TGTGCCAGCCGTATACATAGGAACACTGAAGCTTTCTTT,CASRIHRNTEAFF
TRBV6-5,NA,NA,TRBJ1-4,TGTGCCAGCAGCACACAGCCAACTAATGAAAAACTGTTTTTT,CASSTQPTNEKLFF
TRBV27,TRBD1,NA,TRBJ1-6,TGTGCCAGCAGTTCGGGACAGGGACGATCACCCCTCCACTTT,CASSSGQGRSPLHF
TRBV7-2,NA,NA,TRBJ1-2,TGTGCCAGCAGCCCCGGGGGAGGGGGTGGCTACACCTTC,CASSPGGGGGYTF
TRBV18,TRBD2,NA,TRBJ2-7,TGTGCCAGCTCACCAGGGCCTCAAGCGGGGGGCCACGAGCAGTACTTC,CASSPGPQAGGHEQYF
TRBV7-2,NA,NA,TRBJ1-1,TGTGCCAGCAGCTTAGAAGCGGGCAGATTGAACACTGAAGCTTTCTTT,CASSLEAGRLNTEAFF
TRBV30,TRBD2,NA,TRBJ2-5,TGTGCCTGGAGACCTATGGGGGGGGAAGAGACCCAGTACTTC,CAWRPMGGEETQYF
TRBV18,TRBD2,NA,TRBJ2-5,TGTGCCAGCACTACACTAGCGGGAGTAACAGAGACCCAGTACTTC,CASTTLAGVTETQYF
TRBV5-1,TRBD1,NA,TRBJ2-3,TGCGCCAGCAGCAGAGCCGGGACAGGGGACACAGATACGCAGTATTTT,CASSRAGTGDTDTQYF
TRBV5-1,TRBD1,NA,TRBJ2-6,TGCGCCAGCAAACCGGGACAGGGTTCCTCTGGGGCCAACGTCCTGACTTTC,CASKPGQGSSGANVLTF
TRBV5-1,NA,NA,TRBJ1-1,TGCGCCAGCAGCTTCAACAGGGATACTGAAGCTTTCTTT,CASSFNRDTEAFF
TRBV2,NA,NA,TRBJ1-3,TGTGCCAGCAGTGAATCCCGCGACAGTACCTCTGGAAACACCATATATTTT,CASSESRDSTSGNTIYF
TRBV12-5,NA,NA,TRBJ2-2,TGTGCTAGTGATAAAAAGGGTTTTCAACAGGCCGGGGAGCTGTTTTTT,CASDKKGFQQAGELFF
TRBV29-1,NA,NA,TRBJ2-7,TGCAGCGTTGAAGGGGGTTACGAGCAGTACTTC,CSVEGGYEQYF
TRBV6-5,NA,NA,TRBJ1-1,TGTGCCAGCAGTTACGACGAAAGAATGAACACTGAAGCTTTCTTT,CASSYDERMNTEAFF
TRBV18,NA,NA,TRBJ1-4,TGTGCCAGCTCACCACTGAGCGGGACTTCAACTAATGAAAAACTGTTTTTT,CASSPLSGTSTNEKLFF
TRBV13,NA,NA,TRBJ1-2,TGTGCCAGCAGCTTAGGCACGGGGATCTATGGCTACACCTTC,CASSLGTGIYGYTF
TRBV7-3,NA,NA,TRBJ1-5,TGTGCCAGCAGCTTAAGTCAGCCCCAGCATTTT,CASSLSQPQHF
TRBV5-1,NA,NA,TRBJ2-2,TGCGCCAGCAGCCCAGGGATCAGGGTTACCGGGGAGCTGTTTTTT,CASSPGIRVTGELFF
TRBV7-2,TRBD1,NA,TRBJ2-5,TGTGCCAGCAGCACGGGACAGGGTGGAGAGACCCAGTACTTC,CASSTGQGGETQYF
TRBV7-2,NA,NA,TRBJ2-3,TGTGCCAGCAGCGGGGGGCCGCTGGATACGCAGTATTTT,CASSGGPLDTQYF
TRBV5-1,NA,few,TRBJ2-7,TGCGCCAGCAGCTTGGTGGCTGGGGATAGGTACGAGCAGTACTTC,CASSLVAGDRYEQYF
TRBV7-9,NA,NA,TRBJ2-2,TGTGCCAGCGGGGGGCGAGATACCGGGGAGCTGTTTTTT,CASGGRDTGELFF
TRBV7-9,NA,NA,TRBJ2-5,TGTGCCAGCAGCAAAGGGGGATATCAAGAGACCCAGTACTTC,CASSKGGYQETQYF
TRBV12-3/TRBV12-4,NA,few,TRBJ1-2,TGTGCCAGCAGTTTACACGGGGGAGGCTACACCTTC,CASSLHGGGYTF
TRBV18,NA,NA,TRBJ1-4,TGTGCCAGCTCAGCGGGAGGCCCGGTTTCGTATGAAAAACTGTTTTTT,CASSAGGPVSYEKLFF
TRBV19,TRBD1,NA,TRBJ2-3,TGTGCCAGTAGACCCGGACAGGGGGCGCAGTATTTT,CASRPGQGAQYF
TRBV4-3,TRBD2,NA,TRBJ2-1,TGCGCCAGCAGCCAGGAAGTCCTCACTAGCGGGAGGGCCAATGAGCAGTTCTTC,CASSQEVLTSGRANEQFF
TRBV11-2,NA,NA,TRBJ2-3,TGTGCCAGCAGCTTAGGCGAGACTGGGCAGTATTTT,CASSLGETGQYF
TRBV10-3,NA,few,TRBJ2-7,TGTGCCATCAGTGGACAGGCCGCCTACGAGCAGTACTTC,CAISGQAAYEQYF
TRBV30,TRBD2,NA,TRBJ2-5,TGTGCCTGGAATTATATGGGACTAGCGGGTGAGACCCAGTACTTC,CAWNYMGLAGETQYF
TRBV12-3/TRBV12-4,NA,few,TRBJ1-5,TGTGCCAGCAACCCCGGAGGGGATCAGCCCCAGCATTTT,CASNPGGDQPQHF
TRBV7-2,NA,NA,TRBJ2-1,TGTGCCAGCAGCTTAGCGGTTATCTACAATGAGCAGTTCTTC,CASSLAVIYNEQFF
TRBV2,TRBD2,NA,TRBJ2-3,TGTGCCAGCAGGGGGACTAGCGGGAGTTTGGATACGCAGTATTTT,CASRGTSGSLDTQYF